This T cell receptor (beta chain) was retrieved from a study of blood T cell repertoires in COVID-19. Germline CDR1 reads SGHTA; CDR2 reads FQGTGA. The CDR3 runs 15 residues. V lost 5 bases, J lost 7 bases, and 5 bases stayed unmatched. The repertoire was sequenced with immunoSEQ multiplex PCR; TCRdb's copy has only in-frame clones and lacks some. The table shows approximately 200,000 clones, with less than 90% occurring only once. The sequence derives from a woman in her twenties or thirties who had been exposed to COVID-19. Sequencing was performed on PBMCs or T cells enriched from blood (not recorded which). V gene TRBV7-3 combines with J gene TRBJ2-1, with 13 bases lining up with TRBD2. CDR3 DNA: TGTGCCAGCAGCCCGGGGACTAGCGGGACGAATGAGCAGTTCTTC. Translating gives CASSPGTSGTNEQFF.